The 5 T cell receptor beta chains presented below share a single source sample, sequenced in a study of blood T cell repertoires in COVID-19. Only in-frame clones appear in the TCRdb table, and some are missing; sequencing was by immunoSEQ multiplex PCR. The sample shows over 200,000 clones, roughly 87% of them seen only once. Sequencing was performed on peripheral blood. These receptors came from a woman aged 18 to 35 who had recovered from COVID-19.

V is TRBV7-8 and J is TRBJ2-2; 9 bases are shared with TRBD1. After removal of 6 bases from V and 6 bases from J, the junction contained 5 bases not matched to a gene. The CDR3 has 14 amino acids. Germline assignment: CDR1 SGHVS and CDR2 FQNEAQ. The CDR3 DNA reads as TGTGCCAGCAGAAAGACAGGGGGTGCCGGGGAGCTGTTTTTT. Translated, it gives CASRKTGGAGELFF.

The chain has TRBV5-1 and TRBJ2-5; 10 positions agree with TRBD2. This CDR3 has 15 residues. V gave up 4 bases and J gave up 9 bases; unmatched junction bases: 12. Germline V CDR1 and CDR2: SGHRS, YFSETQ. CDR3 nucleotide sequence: TGCGCCAGCAGCGGATTAGCGGGAGGCTCGAAGGCCCAGTACTTC. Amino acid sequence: CASSGLAGGSKAQYF.

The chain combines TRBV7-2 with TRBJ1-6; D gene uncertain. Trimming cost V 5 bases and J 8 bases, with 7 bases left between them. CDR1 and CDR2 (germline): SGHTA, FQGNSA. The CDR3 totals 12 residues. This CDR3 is CASSIADSPLHF. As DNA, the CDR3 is TGTGCCAGCAGCATCGCGGATTCACCCCTCCACTTT.

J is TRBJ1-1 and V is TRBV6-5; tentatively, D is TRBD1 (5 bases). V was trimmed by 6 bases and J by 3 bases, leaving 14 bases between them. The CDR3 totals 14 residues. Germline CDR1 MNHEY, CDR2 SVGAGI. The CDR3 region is CASSPGTSYTEAFF. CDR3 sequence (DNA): TGTGCCAGCAGCCCCGGGACTTCATACACTGAAGCTTTCTTT.

The CDR3 DNA sequence: TGTGCCAGCAGTTATACTATCTATGGCTACACCTTC. Encoded protein: CASSYTIYGYTF. The chain links TRBV28 to TRBJ1-2, with no clear D. The CDR3 runs 12 residues. Germline V gives CDR1 MDHEN, CDR2 SYDVKM. V was trimmed by 4 bases and J by 4 bases, leaving 7 bases between them.